This TCR beta chain was captured in a study of technical replicates of blood from several donors. The data were produced by immunoSEQ multiplex PCR, yet TCRdb's version contains in-frame clones alone and is incomplete. The sample holds over 85,000 clones, 90% to 97% seen once. This CDR3 contains 14 residues. Deletions cut 0 bases from V and 0 bases from J, with 7 bases between. Germline CDR1 SGDLS, CDR2 YYNGEE. The source material was T cells isolated from PBMCs. The chain employs TRBV9 and TRBJ2-7, with D uncertain. The clonotype originates from a human donor in good health. The CDR3 sequence: CASSVATGSYEQYF. The CDR3, as DNA: TGTGCCAGCAGCGTAGCTACTGGCTCCTACGAGCAGTACTTC.